This entry is about one T cell receptor beta chain. Its antigen is not known. Each CDR3 protein is one row after TCRdb ran MiXCR on the 5' RACE reads. The sample has under 550,000 distinct CDR3 sequences, about 25% seen once. This entry is derived from a study of CD8 T cells in ankylosing spondylitis. Study-level results: A motif in TCR beta, a set of fewer than ten highly homologous variants, appeared characteristic of ankylosing spondylitis blood.

CDR1 and CDR2 from the germline V gene are SGHDT and YYEEEE. Unmatched junction bases numbered 13, after V lost 5 bases and J lost 8 bases. This CDR3 has 15 residues. The source is a male donor with ankylosing spondylitis. The sample comprised blood, either unsorted or a sorted T cell fraction (not recorded which). The chain recombines TRBV5-6 with TRBJ2-1; 7 bases align to TRBD2. CDR3 nucleotide sequence: TGTGCCAGCAGGAGGGAGGGGAGTGTGATTTATGAGCAGTTCTTC. Its translation is CASRREGSVIYEQFF.